Below are 14 T cell receptor beta chains sequenced from a single sample in a study of blood T cell dynamics during melanoma immunotherapy. The time point: week 3, after first cycle of checkpoint inhibitor. Produced via immunoSEQ multiplex PCR; TCRdb's table is partial and in-frame only. The sample carries around 10,000 clones, 89% recorded once. The material was blood, obtained from a patient treated with checkpoint blockade. All receptors derive from a human donor with melanoma.

The chain joins TRBV5-8 to TRBJ2-3; 13 bases are a match to TRBD2. The J segment lost 4 bases and the V segment lost 0 bases, leaving 5 bases of the junction unmatched. Germline values: CDR1 SGHTS, CDR2 YDEGEE. The CDR3 consists of 17 residues. The chain's CDR3 is CASSLEGTSGTADTQYF. In nucleotides, the CDR3 is TGTGCCAGCAGCTTGGAGGGGACTAGCGGGACCGCAGATACGCAGTATTTT.

Remarks on this clone: A far larger clone is off by one base, so a read error is likely. The same CDR3 can be traced to other DNA sequences in this sample. The rearrangement links TRBV7-7 to TRBJ2-1; D is unclear. The CDR3 spans 14 residues. Germline lookup yields CDR1 SSHAT and CDR2 FNYEAQ (reference sequence). In DNA form, the CDR3 reads TGTGCTAGCAGCTTAGTCGTCTCCCACGGTGAGCAGTTCTTC. Translated, it gives CASSLVVSHGEQFF.

This clone occurred a few times. The J gene is TRBJ2-7, the V gene TRBV11-2, with D perhaps TRBD2 (5 bases). Between the trimmed V and J ends, which lost 5 bases and 3 bases, there was a span of 14 bases. CDR1 and CDR2 from the germline V gene are SGHAT and FQNNGV. The CDR3 extends over 14 amino acids. CDR3: CASSPIEGFYEQYF. In DNA, the CDR3 is TGTGCCAGCAGCCCCATAGAGGGATTCTACGAGCAGTACTTC. Filled out from reference TRBV11-2 and TRBJ2-7, the complete variable domain reads EAGVAQSPRYKIIEKRQSVAFWCNPISGHATLYWYQQILGQGPKLLIQFQNNGVVDDSQLPKDRFSAERLKGVDSTLKIQPAKLEDSAVYLCASSPIEGFYEQYFGPGTRLTVT.

This sequence joins TRBV18 and TRBJ1-1; D is unclear. Trimming cost V 3 bases and J 2 bases, with 10 bases left between them. CDR1 is KGHSH and CDR2 is LQKENI in the germline V gene. This CDR3 region has 14 residues. For the CDR3, the DNA is TGTGCCAGCTCACCGAGGCACCAAAACACTGAAGCTTTCTTT. It codes for CASSPRHQNTEAFF.

This chain uses TRBV30 with TRBJ1-3, with a weak D call TRBD1 (6 bases). CDR3 length equals 13 residues. From germline, CDR1 is GTSNPN and CDR2 SVGIG (reference sequence). V dropped 5 bases and J dropped 7 bases, with 15 bases sitting between them. CDR3: CAWRTAGGNTIYF. CDR3 bases: TGTGCCTGGCGGACAGCTGGGGGGAACACCATATATTTT.

The V and J genes are TRBV10-3 and TRBJ1-3, with unresolved D. The V gene lost 2 bases and the J gene lost 1 base, with 6 bases spanning the gap. Looked up from germline, CDR1 is ENHRY and CDR2 is SYGVKD. The length of the CDR3 is 14 residues. CDR3 DNA sequence: TGTGCCATCAGTGAGGCGGGTTCTGGAAACACCATATATTTT. Amino acids: CAISEAGSGNTIYF.

The chain combines TRBV19 with TRBJ1-1, with a weak D call TRBD1 (6 bases). The CDR3 spans 14 residues. Per the germline V gene, CDR1 is LNHDA and CDR2 is SQIVND (reference sequence). The V gene lost 5 bases and the J gene lost 5 bases, with 15 bases spanning the gap. The CDR3 is CASSPPRGRTEAFF. CDR3 DNA sequence: TGTGCCAGTAGTCCCCCCCGGGGGCGGACTGAAGCTTTCTTT.

The chain couples TRBV9 to TRBJ2-7, with D perhaps TRBD2 (8 bases). The CDR3 totals 14 residues. The V end lost 4 bases, the J end lost 2 bases, and 13 bases lay between the germline ends. Germline V gives CDR1 SGDLS, CDR2 YYNGEE. CDR3 in amino acids: CASSPGGTAYEQYF. The CDR3 bases are TGTGCCAGCAGCCCGGGGGGGACAGCCTACGAGCAGTACTTC.

The rearrangement uses TRBV10-3 and TRBJ2-1; 11 nucleotides agree with TRBD2. The CDR3 runs to 16 residues. Germline loops: CDR1 ENHRY, CDR2 SYGVKD. After removal of 6 bases from V and 9 bases from J, the junction contained 13 bases not matched to a gene. This chain's CDR3 is CAIRSGTSGIGGEQFF. Written as DNA, the CDR3 is TGTGCCATCAGGTCGGGGACTAGCGGAATCGGGGGTGAGCAGTTCTTC.

The V call is TRBV5-1, the J call TRBJ1-1; D uncertain. This CDR3 has 15 amino acids. CDR1 is SGHRS, CDR2 YFSETQ, per germline. V was clipped by 0 bases and J by 6 bases, with 15 bases between them. This chain's CDR3 is CASSLGLGLTAEAFF. CDR3 in DNA: TGCGCCAGCAGCTTGGGGCTGGGGTTGACGGCTGAAGCTTTCTTT.

CDR3 DNA sequence: TGTGCCAGCAGACAGCCAGGGGATGAGCAGTTCTTC. This encodes CASRQPGDEQFF. The chain carries TRBV6-1 and TRBJ2-1, with D possibly being TRBD1 (6 bases). Trimming stripped 6 bases from V and 8 bases from J, with 11 bases between. CDR3 length: 12 residues. CDR1 is MNHNS, CDR2 SASEGT, per germline.

This chain connects TRBV11-2 to TRBJ2-3; 7 bases line up with TRBD2. The length of the CDR3 is 15 residues. Germline loops: CDR1 SGHAT, CDR2 FQNNGV. Trimming took 5 bases from V and 2 from J; bases not matched to a gene: 7. CDR3 in amino acids: CASSPRDYPTDTQYF. CDR3 nucleotide sequence: TGTGCCAGCAGCCCCCGGGACTACCCCACAGATACGCAGTATTTT. Full variable domain (missing parts from reference TRBV11-2 and TRBJ2-3): EAGVAQSPRYKIIEKRQSVAFWCNPISGHATLYWYQQILGQGPKLLIQFQNNGVVDDSQLPKDRFSAERLKGVDSTLKIQPAKLEDSAVYLCASSPRDYPTDTQYFGPGTRLTVL.

J is TRBJ2-5 and V is TRBV7-9, with D perhaps matching TRBD1 or TRBD2 (7 bases each). The J call may be incorrect, as the DNA end agrees better with TRBJ2-7. The CDR3 covers 15 residues. Per the germline V gene, CDR1 is SEHNR and CDR2 is FQNEAQ (reference sequence). The CDR3 DNA sequence: TGTGCCAGCAGCCCAAGACTAGCCAGGGGGTACGAGCAGTACTTC. Residues: CASSPRLARGYEQYF.

J is TRBJ2-1 and V is TRBV9; D unclear. Germline values: CDR1 SGDLS, CDR2 YYNGEE. This CDR3 is built from 15 residues. V was shortened by 3 bases and J by 3 bases, with 13 bases between the two germline ends. The DNA of the CDR3 is TGTGCCAGCAGCGCCCTGTCCGAGCTCTACAATGAGCAGTTCTTC. As protein: CASSALSELYNEQFF.